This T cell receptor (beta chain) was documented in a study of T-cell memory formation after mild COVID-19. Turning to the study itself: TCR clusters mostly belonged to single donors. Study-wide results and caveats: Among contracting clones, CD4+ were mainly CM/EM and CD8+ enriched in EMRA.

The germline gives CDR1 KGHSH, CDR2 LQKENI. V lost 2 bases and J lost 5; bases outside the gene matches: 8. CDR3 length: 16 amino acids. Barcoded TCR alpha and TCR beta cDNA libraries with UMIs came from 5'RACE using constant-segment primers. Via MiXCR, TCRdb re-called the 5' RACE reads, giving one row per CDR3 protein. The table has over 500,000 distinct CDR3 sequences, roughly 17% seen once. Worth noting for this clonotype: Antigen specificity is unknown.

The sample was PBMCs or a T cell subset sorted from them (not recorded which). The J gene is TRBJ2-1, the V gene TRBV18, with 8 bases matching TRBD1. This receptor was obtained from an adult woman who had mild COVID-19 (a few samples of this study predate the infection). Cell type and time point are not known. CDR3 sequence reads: CASSPKRTGFHNEQFF. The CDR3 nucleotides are TGTGCCAGCTCACCAAAAAGGACAGGGTTTCACAATGAGCAGTTCTTC.